Listed below are T cell receptor beta chains from one sample, sequenced in a study of blood T cell repertoires in COVID-19. Assay: immunoSEQ multiplex PCR; the TCRdb copy retains only in-frame clones and omits some. The table shows about 80,000 clones, with roughly 80% occurring only once. Sequenced material: peripheral blood. The receptors were sampled from a woman aged 70-85 years with acute or convalescent COVID-19. Each CDR3 is given with its conserved first and last residue. The order of the fields is V gene, CDR3 protein.

TRBV4-1 CASSQVRRSYGYTF
TRBV27 CASRGEAYEQYF
TRBV9 CASSVADSRYNEQFF
TRBV5-4 CASSLLNRGTKETQYF
TRBV24-1 CATSDSRGRDYGYTF
TRBV6-5 CASRGMAGDTQYF
TRBV5-4 CASSLGTYRRANYGYTF
TRBV5-4 CASSVGRTSSSNEQFF
TRBV11-1 CASSSDMSLPADTQYF
TRBV19 CASSVATGTSNTGELFF
TRBV7-2 CASSAHRGEQYF
TRBV14 CASSQDQPSGTRYEQYF
TRBV5-6 CASSSSGTEAFF
TRBV4-1 CASSQVNDRYYGYTF